These 18 T cell receptor beta chains share one sample of origin, sequenced in a study of T cell responses to AZD1222 COVID-19 vaccine. Libraries were prepared by immunoSEQ multiplex PCR; TCRdb keeps only in-frame clonotypes and omits some of them. Found here are 100,000 or so clones, 88% of them singletons; the top ten hold around 9.1%. The input for sequencing was peripheral blood, taken on day 0 of AZD1222 vaccination. Receptor source: an adult in good health.

The chain links TRBV7-6 to TRBJ2-5; TRBD2 matches 12 bases. Losses at the gene ends were 4 bases for V and 5 bases for J; bases not matched to a gene: 5. Germline V gene sequence: CDR1 SGHVS, CDR2 FNYEAQ. There are 15 residues in the CDR3. The CDR3 DNA sequence: TGTGCCAGCAGCTCCCAGACTAGCGGGAGTGAGACCCAGTACTTC. Amino acid sequence: CASSSQTSGSETQYF.

The rearrangement links TRBV19 to TRBJ2-6; possible D gene TRBD2, 6 bases. The CDR3 has 16 residues. Germline V gives CDR1 LNHDA, CDR2 SQIVND (reference sequence). The ends were cut back, 0 bases at V and 3 bases at J, with 9 bases in the middle. As DNA, the CDR3 is TGTGCCAGTAGTATAGAGGGGGGTTTTGGGGCCAACGTCCTGACTTTC. It is translated as CASSIEGGFGANVLTF.

This rearrangement joins TRBV4-1 to TRBJ1-1, with D unclear. Trimming stripped 2 bases from V and 11 bases from J, with 15 bases between. This CDR3 is 13 amino acids long. Germline V gene sequence: CDR1 MGHRA, CDR2 YSYEKL. The CDR3 region is CASSQSLKVRAFF. CDR3 coding DNA: TGCGCCAGCAGCCAAAGTCTTAAAGTTCGGGCTTTCTTT.

The rearrangement joins TRBV7-9 to TRBJ2-7; D gene uncertain. With 9 bases removed from V and 0 bases from J, the gap between germline ends came to 9 bases. Per germline, CDR1 SEHNR and CDR2 FQNEAQ (reference sequence). CDR3 length: 12 residues. CDR3 sequence reads: CASERSSYEQYF. The CDR3 coding sequence is TGTGCCAGTGAACGGAGCTCCTACGAGCAGTACTTC.

V and J are TRBV19 and TRBJ1-5, with a weak D call TRBD1 (5 bases). V shed 3 bases and J shed 5 bases, with 8 bases lying between them. CDR3 length: 13 amino acids. Germline loops: CDR1 LNHDA, CDR2 SQIVND (reference sequence). DNA for the CDR3: TGTGCCAGTAGTATGTTAGGGGATCAGCCCCAGCATTTT. Translated: CASSMLGDQPQHF.

CDR3 DNA: TGTGCCAGCAGCCTCGCGGGAGCGGGAGGTGACACCGGGGAGCTGTTTTTT. Translation gives CASSLAGAGGDTGELFF. The V and J genes are TRBV9 and TRBJ2-2, with 9 positions matching TRBD2. The CDR3 runs 17 residues. Unmatched junction bases numbered 10, after V lost 4 bases and J lost 3 bases. Germline V gene sequence: CDR1 SGDLS, CDR2 YYNGEE.

The chain employs TRBV3-1 (or the pseudogene TRBV3-2) and TRBJ1-2; the D is unclear. The CDR3 consists of 13 residues. Trimming pared 5 bases from V and 1 base from J, leaving 8 bases between. The V gene's germline CDR1 is LGHDT and CDR2 YNNKEL (reference sequence). The CDR3 is CASSETVNYGYTF. The CDR3 DNA reads TGTGCCAGCAGCGAAACCGTTAACTATGGCTACACCTTC.

The V gene is TRBV28, the J gene TRBJ2-5, with 9 bases lining up with TRBD2. J gave up 5 bases and V 7 bases, and 8 bases lay outside the gene matches. The CDR3 is 14 amino acids. Germline V gene lookup returns CDR1 MDHEN and CDR2 SYDVKM. DNA for the CDR3: TGTGCCAGCATCAAGGGCGGGAGGGGTGAGACCCAGTACTTC. Its protein product is CASIKGGRGETQYF.

Only one count was recorded for this clone. J is TRBJ2-1 and V is TRBV5-1; TRBD2 aligns across 7 bases. Trimming removed 3 bases from V and 10 bases from J; junction bases left unmatched: 4. Germline V lookup: CDR1 SGHRS, CDR2 YFSETQ. The CDR3 extends over 12 amino acids. In DNA form, the CDR3 reads TGCGCCAGCAGCTCGGGGGGTAGGGAGCAGTTCTTC. Translation: CASSSGGREQFF.

J is TRBJ2-2 and V is TRBV18; 12 bases are shared with TRBD2. Trimming removed 4 bases from V and 6 bases from J; junction bases left unmatched: 3. The germline gives CDR1 KGHSH, CDR2 LQKENI. The CDR3 sequence is 15 residues long. CDR3 in amino acids: CASSQRTSGAGELFF. The CDR3 DNA is TGTGCCAGCTCACAGCGGACTAGCGGGGCCGGGGAGCTGTTTTTT.

This chain connects TRBV19 to TRBJ1-5; D unclear. V dropped 4 bases and J dropped 3 bases, with 7 bases sitting between them. This CDR3 has 13 residues. The germline CDR1 and CDR2 sequences are LNHDA and SQIVND (reference sequence). The CDR3 coding sequence is TGTGCCAGTAGTACGATCATCAATCAGCCCCAGCATTTT. Its protein product is CASSTIINQPQHF.

This clone was seen just once. The chain uses TRBV7-2 and TRBJ1-5; 7 nucleotides line up with TRBD1. The junction had 5 bases not matched to a gene; V was cut back by 5 bases and J by 7 bases. This CDR3 spans 13 amino acids. Germline V gives CDR1 SGHTA, CDR2 FQGNSA. For the CDR3, the DNA is TGTGCCAGCAGCCAACAGGGGCGGCAGCCCCAGCATTTT. It translates to CASSQQGRQPQHF. Using reference TRBV7-2 and TRBJ1-5 for the parts outside the CDR3, the full variable domain is GAGVSQSPSNKVTEKGKDVELRCDPISGHTALYWYRQSLGQGLEFLIYFQGNSAPDKSGLPSDRFSAERTGGSVSTLTIQRTQQEDSAVYLCASSQQGRQPQHFGDGTRLSIL.

The chain is built from TRBV3-1 (or the pseudogene TRBV3-2) and TRBJ2-7; D remains ambiguous. Trimming removed 1 base at V and 6 bases at J, with 10 bases between. This CDR3 is 13 amino acids long. Germline V gene sequence: CDR1 LGHDT, CDR2 YNNKEL (reference sequence). CDR3 DNA: TGTGCCAGCAGCCAAGGGGGAACAGCCGAGCAGTACTTC. Residues: CASSQGGTAEQYF.

DNA of the CDR3: TGTGCCAGCAGTGAACCGGCGGGAGGAAACACAGATACGCAGTATTTT. Its protein product is CASSEPAGGNTDTQYF. The chain uses TRBV6-1 and TRBJ2-3; 8 nucleotides align to TRBD2. V shed 2 bases and J 2 bases; nucleotides not matched to a gene: 6. CDR1 and CDR2 (germline): MNHNS, SASEGT. The CDR3 consists of 16 residues.

The genes are TRBV5-1 and TRBJ2-3; 14 bases line up with TRBD2. Germline assignment: CDR1 SGHRS and CDR2 YFSETQ. The CDR3 is 18 residues long. Germline trimming cut 0 bases from V and 2 bases from J; bases unmatched to any gene: 5. The chain's CDR3 is CASSLGLAGGPYTDTQYF. The CDR3 DNA reads TGCGCCAGCAGCTTGGGACTAGCGGGAGGGCCCTACACAGATACGCAGTATTTT. The variable domain in full, completed from reference TRBV5-1 and TRBJ2-3, reads KAGVTQTPRYLIKTRGQQVTLSCSPISGHRSVSWYQQTPGQGLQFLFEYFSETQRNKGNFPGRFSGRQFSNSRSEMNVSTLELGDSALYLCASSLGLAGGPYTDTQYFGPGTRLTVL.

This clone came up a few times. The CDR3 is CASSYQDRDYEQYF. The CDR3, as DNA: TGTGCCAGCAGTTACCAGGACAGGGATTACGAGCAGTACTTC. J is TRBJ2-7 and V is TRBV6-5; 8 bases agree with TRBD1. V lost 2 bases, J lost 4 bases, and 4 bases stayed unmatched. CDR1 MNHEY and CDR2 SVGAGI come from the germline V gene. This CDR3 spans 14 amino acids.

The rearrangement joins TRBV4-2 to TRBJ2-6, with 11 bases matching TRBD2. Germline lookup yields CDR1 LGHNA and CDR2 YNFKEQ. J was trimmed by 2 bases and V by 0 bases; bases with no gene match: 3. This CDR3 contains 18 residues. The CDR3 sequence is CASSQELAGATGANVLTF. In nucleotides, the CDR3 is TGTGCCAGCAGCCAAGAACTAGCGGGGGCTACTGGGGCCAACGTCCTGACTTTC.

The chain combines TRBV23-1 with TRBJ2-5; TRBD1 agrees at 11 bases. TRBV23-1 is an ORF, with its function uncertain. The CDR3 is 17 residues long. The V gene end was trimmed by 2 bases and the J gene end by 5 bases; junction bases not matched to a gene: 10. CDR3 nucleotides: TGCGCCAGCAGTCAACGGCCGGACAGGGGGCTTAGGGAGACCCAGTACTTC. Protein sequence: CASSQRPDRGLRETQYF.